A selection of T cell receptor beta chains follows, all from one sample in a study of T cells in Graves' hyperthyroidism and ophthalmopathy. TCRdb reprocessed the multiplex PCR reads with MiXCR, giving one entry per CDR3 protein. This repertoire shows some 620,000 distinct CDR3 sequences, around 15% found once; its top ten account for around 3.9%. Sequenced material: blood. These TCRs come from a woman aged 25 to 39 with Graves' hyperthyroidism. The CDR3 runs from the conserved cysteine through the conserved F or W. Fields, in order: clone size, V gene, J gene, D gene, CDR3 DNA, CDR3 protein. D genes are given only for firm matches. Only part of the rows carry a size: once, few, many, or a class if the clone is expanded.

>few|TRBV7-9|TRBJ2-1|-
TGTGCCAGCAGCCTGGGGTTGGCGGGCTCCCGAGGCCCCTACAATGAGCAGTTCTTC
CASSLGLAGSRGPYNEQFF
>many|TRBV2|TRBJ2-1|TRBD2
TGTGCCAGCAGGCTACTAGCGGGAGGTAGGAATGAGCAGTTCTTC
CASRLLAGGRNEQFF
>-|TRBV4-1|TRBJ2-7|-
TGCGCCGGCAGCCCCCCGGGAACGTACGAGCAGTACTTC
CAGSPPGTYEQYF
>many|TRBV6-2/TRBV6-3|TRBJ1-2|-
TGTGCCAGCAGTTCACCTACTTATTCGCAGGGCTCTAACTATGGCTACACCTTC
CASSSPTYSQGSNYGYTF
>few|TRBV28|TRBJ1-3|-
TGTGCCAGCAGTTTTCGGGGACGGTCTGGAAACACCATATATTTT
CASSFRGRSGNTIYF
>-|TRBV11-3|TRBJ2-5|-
TGTGCCAGCAGCTCTGGTCTGACAAACCAAGAGACCCAGTACTTC
CASSSGLTNQETQYF
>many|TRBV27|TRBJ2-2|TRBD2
TGTGCCACCAGCGCTGTGGCGGGAGGTAACACCGGGGAGCTGTTTTTT
CATSAVAGGNTGELFF
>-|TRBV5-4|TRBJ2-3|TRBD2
TGTGCCAGCAGCCCCGGGACTAGCGGGAGTGGTGATACGCAGTATTTT
CASSPGTSGSGDTQYF
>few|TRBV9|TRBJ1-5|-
TGTGCCAGCAGCCCGTTTGGTAGCAATCAGCCCCAGCATTTT
CASSPFGSNQPQHF
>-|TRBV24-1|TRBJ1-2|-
TGTGCCACCAGTGATTTAAGGGCTGGCTACACCTTC
CATSDLRAGYTF
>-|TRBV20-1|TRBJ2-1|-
TGCAGTGCTAGACTGGCTAGCGCGATATACAATGAGCAGTTCTTC
CSARLASAIYNEQFF
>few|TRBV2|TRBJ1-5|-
TGTGCCAGCACCAGACAGCAAGTTCAGCCCCAGCATTTT
CASTRQQVQPQHF
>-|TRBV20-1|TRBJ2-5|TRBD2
TGCAGTGCTAGAGCCTCACTAGCGGGAGTATCAGAGACCCAGTACTTC
CSARASLAGVSETQYF
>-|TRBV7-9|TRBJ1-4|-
TGTGCCAGCGTCCTTGCAACTAATGAAAAACTGTTTTTT
CASVLATNEKLFF
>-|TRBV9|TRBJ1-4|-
TGTGCCAGCAGCGTAGCTACCGGGCTAGCTAATGAAAAACTGTTTTTT
CASSVATGLANEKLFF
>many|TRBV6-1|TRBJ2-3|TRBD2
TGTGCCTCCTCCTACCTGGGACTAGGGTCAGATACGCAGTATTTT
CASSYLGLGSDTQYF
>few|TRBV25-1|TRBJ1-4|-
TGTGCCAGCAGTGAGACCCCCCGGACAGTTTCTGACGAAAAACTGTTTTTT
CASSETPRTVSDEKLFF
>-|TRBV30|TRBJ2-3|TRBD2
TGTGCCTGGACTCTGACTAGCGGGAGGGTAATAGATACGCAGTATTTT
CAWTLTSGRVIDTQYF
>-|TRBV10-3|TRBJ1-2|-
TGTGCCATCAGTGAGTCTAAGCTAGCTACGGGTGGTAACTATGGCTACACCTTC
CAISESKLATGGNYGYTF
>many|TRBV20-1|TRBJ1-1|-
TGCAGTGCTCGGGGTTCCCGGGCAGCTTTCTTT
CSARGSRAAFF
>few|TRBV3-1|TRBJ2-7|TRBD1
TGTGCCAGCAGCCAAATGGGACAGATTATGGGTAGGCAGTACTTC
CASSQMGQIMGRQYF
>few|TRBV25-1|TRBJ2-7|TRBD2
TGTGCCAGCAGTGGGTCTAGCGGGAGGTCCCCCTACGAGCAGTACTTC
CASSGSSGRSPYEQYF
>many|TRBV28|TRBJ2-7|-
TGTGCCAGCAGGTCCCGGGCCTTCTACGAGCAGTACTTC
CASRSRAFYEQYF
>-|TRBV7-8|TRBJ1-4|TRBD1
TGTGCCAGCAGCTCCCCGGGACAGGGGTTCGGAAAACTGTTTTTT
CASSSPGQGFGKLFF
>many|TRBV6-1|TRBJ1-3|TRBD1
TGTGCCAGCAGCGCCGGGACAGGGATCTCTGGAAACACCATATATTTT
CASSAGTGISGNTIYF
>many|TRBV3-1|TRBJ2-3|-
TGTGCCAGCAGCCCGGGGCACCCTAGCACAGATACGCAGTATTTT
CASSPGHPSTDTQYF
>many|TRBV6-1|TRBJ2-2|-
TGTGCCAGCAAATTAGACAGCAACACCGGGGAGCTGTTTTTT
CASKLDSNTGELFF
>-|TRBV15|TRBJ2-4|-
TGTGCCACCAGCAGACCCGTCTTAGCCAAAAACATTCAGTACTTC
CATSRPVLAKNIQYF
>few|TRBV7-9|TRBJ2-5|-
TGTGCCAGCAGCTTAGGAGACAGACACACCAACAAAGAGACCCAGTACTTC
CASSLGDRHTNKETQYF
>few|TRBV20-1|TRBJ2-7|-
TGCAGTGCTAGAGATCTCGGCGCGGGGTACGAGCAGTACTTC
CSARDLGAGYEQYF
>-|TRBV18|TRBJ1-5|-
TGTGCCAGCTCACCACCACTGGTGTTGGGACATCATCAGCCCCAGCATTTT
CASSPPLVLGHHQPQHF
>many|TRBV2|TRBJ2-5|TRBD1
TGTGCCAGCAGGTACAGGGGGCAAGAGACCCAGTACTTC
CASRYRGQETQYF
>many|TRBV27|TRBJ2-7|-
TGTGCCAGCAGTGGGAGCAGAAGTCGCCACGAGCAGTACTTC
CASSGSRSRHEQYF
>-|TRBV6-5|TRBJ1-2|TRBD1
TGTGCCAGCAGTTACGAGGGGGCGGGAGGCTACACCTTC
CASSYEGAGGYTF
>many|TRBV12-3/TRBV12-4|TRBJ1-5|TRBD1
TGTGCCAGCACAGGACAGGGCAATCAGCCCCAGCATTTT
CASTGQGNQPQHF
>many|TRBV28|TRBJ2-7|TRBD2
TGTGCCAGCAGCCAGGGCGGGGGGCCGTACGAGCAGTACTTC
CASSQGGGPYEQYF
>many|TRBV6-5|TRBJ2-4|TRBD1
TGTGCCAGCAGTTACTCGCCCGGGACAGTCGGCAACATTCAGTACTTC
CASSYSPGTVGNIQYF
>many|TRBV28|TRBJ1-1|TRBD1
TGTGCCAGCAGCCGGGACAGGGGGCGCGATGTTTTCACTGAAGCTTTCTTT
CASSRDRGRDVFTEAFF
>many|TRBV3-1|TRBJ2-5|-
TGTGCCAGCAGCGAAAGGGCGCAGACCCAGTACTTC
CASSERAQTQYF
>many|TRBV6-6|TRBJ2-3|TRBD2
TGTGCCAGCAGTTACTCCCCACTCGACTTAGCGGGAGTTATTGATACGCAGTATTTT
CASSYSPLDLAGVIDTQYF
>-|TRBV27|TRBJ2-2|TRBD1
TGTGCCAGCAGTTTAAATTTGTTGCAGACAGGGGAAACCGGGGAGCTGTTTTTT
CASSLNLLQTGETGELFF
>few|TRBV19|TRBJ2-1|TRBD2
TGTGCCACCAGTACCGGGACTAGCCAAAATGAGCAGTTCTTC
CATSTGTSQNEQFF
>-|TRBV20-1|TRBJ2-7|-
TGCAGTGCTAGATGGGAATACGAGCAGTACTTC
CSARWEYEQYF
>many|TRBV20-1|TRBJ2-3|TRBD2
TGCAGTGCTAGAGAAAGAACTAGCGGGAGAGATACGCAGTATTTT
CSARERTSGRDTQYF
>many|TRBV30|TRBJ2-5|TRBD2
TGTGCCTGGACGACTAGCGGGAACCAAGAGACCCAGTACTTC
CAWTTSGNQETQYF
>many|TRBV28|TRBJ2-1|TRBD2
TGTGCCAGCAGCAGCGGGAGGTACAATGAGCAGTTCTTC
CASSSGRYNEQFF
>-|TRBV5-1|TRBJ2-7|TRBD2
TGCGCCAGCAGCTTGGCTAGCGGGGGAAGCTCCTACGAGCAGTACTTC
CASSLASGGSSYEQYF
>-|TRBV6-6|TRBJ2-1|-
TGTGCCAGCAGTTACTCGGCGGCTACTGAGCAGTTCTTC
CASSYSAATEQFF
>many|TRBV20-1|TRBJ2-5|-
TGCAGTGCTAGCAGGACCCGAGGAGGAGAGACCCAGTACTTC
CSASRTRGGETQYF
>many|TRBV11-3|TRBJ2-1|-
TGTGCCAGCAGCAGAGGACGGGCCCTTGGGGATGAGCAGTTCTTC
CASSRGRALGDEQFF
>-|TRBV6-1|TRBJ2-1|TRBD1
TGTGCCAGCAGTGACCCCGGGACAGGGTCTTACAATGAGCAGTTCTTC
CASSDPGTGSYNEQFF
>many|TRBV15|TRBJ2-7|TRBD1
TGTGCCACCAGCAGGAGGACAGGCCCCTACGAGCAGTACTTC
CATSRRTGPYEQYF
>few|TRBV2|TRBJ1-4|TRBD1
TGTGCCAGCAGTGTAATACCCAGGGGGCGGGAAAAACTGTTTTTT
CASSVIPRGREKLFF
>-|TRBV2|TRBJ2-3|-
TGTGCCTCCTTTGGTTATCCCGTTGGCATAGATACGCAGTATTTT
CASFGYPVGIDTQYF
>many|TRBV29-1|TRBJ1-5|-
TGCAGCGTTGGTGAGGGCAATCAGCCCCAGCATTTT
CSVGEGNQPQHF
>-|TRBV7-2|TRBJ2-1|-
TGTGCCAGCAGACCCAATAACCCCACCGGGGAGCAGTTCTTC
CASRPNNPTGEQFF